The 6 T cell receptor beta chains below were found in one sample sequenced in a study of cytomegalovirus exposure and HLA in healthy donors. PCR primers comprised 60 Vbeta and 13 Jbeta primers. The data were produced by immunoSEQ multiplex PCR, yet TCRdb's version contains in-frame clones alone and is incomplete. The repertoire holds about 91,000 clones, with around nine tenths as singletons. The sequencing input was PBMCs. These TCRs come from a man aged 25-40 years in good health and CMV-seropositive.

The chain has TRBV10-3 and TRBJ1-1; no firm D call. Germline assignment: CDR1 ENHRY and CDR2 SYGVKD. V was trimmed by 4 bases and J by 5 bases, leaving 14 bases between them. This CDR3 is 14 amino acids long. DNA for the CDR3: TGTGCCATCAGTGCCCGGCAGGAACGGACTGAAGCTTTCTTT. It translates to CAISARQERTEAFF.

The rearrangement uses TRBV5-5 and TRBJ2-7; D is perhaps TRBD2 (5 bases). This CDR3 comprises 15 residues. With 4 bases removed from V and 3 bases from J, the gap between germline ends came to 17 bases. CDR1 and CDR2 (germline): SGHKS, YYEKEE (reference sequence). CDR3 nucleotide sequence: TGTGCCAGCAGCCCGCGGTGGGAGTATAACTACGAGCAGTACTTC. Its protein product is CASSPRWEYNYEQYF. Full variable domain (outside the CDR3, taken from reference TRBV5-5 and TRBJ2-7): DAGVTQSPTHLIKTRGQQVTLRCSPISGHKSVSWYQQVLGQGPQFIFQYYEKEERGRGNFPDRFSARQFPNYSSELNVNALLLGDSALYLCASSPRWEYNYEQYFGPGTRLTVT.

Regarding this clone: An end of the junction does not agree with germline; a read error may underlie this. The J gene is TRBJ2-1, the V gene TRBV7-7; 13 bases fit TRBD2. The germline V gene has CDR1 SSHAT and CDR2 FNYEAQ (reference sequence). The CDR3 sequence is 15 residues long. This CDR3 is CASSLTSGGYNEQFF. The CDR3 region has the DNA TGTGCTAGCAGCCTGACTAGCGGGGGGTACAATGAGCAGTTCTTC.

The chain recombines TRBV4-2 with TRBJ2-1, with D unclear. Germline V gene lookup returns CDR1 LGHNA and CDR2 YNFKEQ. This CDR3 is built from 15 residues. V was pared by 0 bases and J by 9 bases, with 15 bases between. CDR3 sequence: CASSQDASPTGEQFF. CDR3 DNA sequence: TGTGCCAGCAGCCAAGATGCATCCCCCACCGGTGAGCAGTTCTTC.

The chain carries TRBV5-1 and TRBJ1-2; D is unresolved. Germline V gives CDR1 SGHRS, CDR2 YFSETQ. The CDR3 contains 14 residues. Trimming took 0 bases from V and 0 from J, leaving 6 bases between them. CDR3 sequence reads: CASSLEVANYGYTF. CDR3 DNA: TGCGCCAGCAGCTTGGAAGTAGCTAACTATGGCTACACCTTC.

This rearrangement joins TRBV19 to TRBJ1-4, with 7 bases matching TRBD1. Germline CDR1 is LNHDA and CDR2 is SQIVND (reference sequence). This CDR3 region has 15 residues. With V trimmed by 5 bases and J by 8 bases, 11 bases remained unmatched. Here the CDR3 reads CASSSTGRGGEKLFF. CDR3 coding DNA: TGTGCCAGTAGTTCGACAGGGAGAGGAGGGGAAAAACTGTTTTTT. Based on the CDR3 plus reference TRBV19 and TRBJ1-4, the full variable domain is DGGITQSPKYLFRKEGQNVTLSCEQNLNHDAMYWYRQDPGQGLRLIYYSQIVNDFQKGDIAEGYSVSREKKESFPLTVTSAQKNPTAFYLCASSSTGRGGEKLFFGSGTQLSVL.